This TCR beta chain was profiled in a study of T-cell reconstitution after alpha-beta-depleted transplantation in children. Unique molecular identifiers tagged the TCRbeta library. TCRdb fed the PCR reads into MiXCR, producing one record per CDR3 protein. Here the sample spans a few hundred thousand distinct CDR3 sequences, just over 7.5% being singletons. Points from the study as a whole: At day 60, the high TCRbeta diversity found in some patients originated from recipient T cells and thymic progenitors that had survived. After one year, T-cell counts and TCRbeta diversity mostly came from new T cells.

This clonotype was seen many times. Its antigen is not known. The receptor's source is a female patient aged 2-10 years who had a stem cell transplant for Fanconi anemia, so the T cells may come from the graft donor. The material was peripheral blood, obtained 360 days after TCRalphabeta/CD19-depleted stem cell transplant.

The CDR3 nucleotides read TGCGCCAGCAGCTTACGGGACGGATTTAATGAGCAGTTCTTC. Its protein is CASSLRDGFNEQFF. The rearrangement uses TRBV5-1 and TRBJ2-1; the D call may be TRBD1 or TRBD2 (5 bases each). Trimming removed 2 bases from V and 7 bases from J, with 13 bases in between. Looked up from germline, CDR1 is SGHRS and CDR2 is YFSETQ. CDR3 size: 14 residues.